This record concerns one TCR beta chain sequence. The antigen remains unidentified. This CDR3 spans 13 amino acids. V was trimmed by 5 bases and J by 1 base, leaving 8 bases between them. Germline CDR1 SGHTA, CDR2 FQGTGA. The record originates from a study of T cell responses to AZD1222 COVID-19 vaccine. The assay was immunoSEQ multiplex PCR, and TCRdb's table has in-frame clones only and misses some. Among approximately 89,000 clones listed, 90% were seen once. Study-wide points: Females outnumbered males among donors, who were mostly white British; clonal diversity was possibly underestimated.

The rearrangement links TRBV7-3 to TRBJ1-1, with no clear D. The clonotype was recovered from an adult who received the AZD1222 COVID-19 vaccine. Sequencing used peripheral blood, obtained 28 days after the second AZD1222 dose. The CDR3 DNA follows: TGTGCCAGCAGCCTACAGACGAACACTGAAGCTTTCTTT. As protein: CASSLQTNTEAFF. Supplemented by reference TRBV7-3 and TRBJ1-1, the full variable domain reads GAGVSQTPSNKVTEKGKYVELRCDPISGHTALYWYRQSLGQGPEFLIYFQGTGAADDSGLPNDRFFAVRPEGSVSTLKIQRTERGDSAVYLCASSLQTNTEAFFGQGTRLTVV.